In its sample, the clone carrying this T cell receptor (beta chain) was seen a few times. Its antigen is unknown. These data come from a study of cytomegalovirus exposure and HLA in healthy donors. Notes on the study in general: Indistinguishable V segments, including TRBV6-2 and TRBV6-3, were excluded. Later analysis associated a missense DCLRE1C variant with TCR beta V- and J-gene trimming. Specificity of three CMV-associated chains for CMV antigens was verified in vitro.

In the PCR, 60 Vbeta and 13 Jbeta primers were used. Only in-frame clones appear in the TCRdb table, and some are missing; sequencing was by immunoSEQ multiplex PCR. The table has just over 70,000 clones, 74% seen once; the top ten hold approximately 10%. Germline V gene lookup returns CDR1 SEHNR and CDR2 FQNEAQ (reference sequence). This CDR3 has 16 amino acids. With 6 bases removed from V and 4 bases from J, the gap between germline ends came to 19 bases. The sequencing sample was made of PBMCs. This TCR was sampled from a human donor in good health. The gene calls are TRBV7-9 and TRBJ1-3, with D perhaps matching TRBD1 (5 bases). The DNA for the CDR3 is TGTGCCAGCAGACATAAAGGCCGGGGGGAAGGAAACACCATATATTTT. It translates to CASRHKGRGEGNTIYF.